The clone carrying this T cell receptor (beta chain) has a count of ten or more. Its antigen is unidentified. The sample belongs to a study of T cell repertoires in cytomegalovirus infection. Study overall: A matching HLA type, together with CMV infection, was signaled by public TCR beta signatures. Study outcomes and limitations: Ex vivo, HLA-C-restricted CMV-specific TCR beta clonotypes prevailed over the rest of the response.

Germline trimming cut 3 bases from V and 4 bases from J; bases unmatched to any gene: 4. The CDR3 has 16 amino acids. The germline CDR1 and CDR2 sequences are MDHEN and SYDVKM. MiXCR, run by TCRdb on the reads, gives a single entry per CDR3 protein. Of some 280,000 distinct CDR3 sequences listed, roughly an eighth are singletons. The chain carries TRBV28 and TRBJ2-1; 12 nucleotides align to TRBD2. The specimen was PBMCs. The TCR originated in a human donor in good health (CMV status not recorded). Some clones in this sample may be carry-over from other donors' samples. CDR3 loop: CASSFGLAGIYNEQFF. In nucleotides, the CDR3 is TGTGCCAGCAGTTTCGGACTAGCGGGAATATACAATGAGCAGTTCTTC.